These 24 T cell receptor beta chains were all obtained from the same sample, sequenced in a study of T cell responses to AZD1222 COVID-19 vaccine. Data came from immunoSEQ multiplex PCR; TCRdb stores just in-frame clones and leaves some out. The repertoire holds 100,000 or so clones, with around 89% as singletons. The specimen was peripheral blood, collected on day 0 of AZD1222 vaccination. These receptors all stem from an adult in good health.

CDR3 sequence: CASSLANSGGKETQYF. CDR3 DNA: TGCGCCAGCAGCTTGGCTAACTCGGGGGGGAAAGAGACCCAGTACTTC. The rearrangement links TRBV5-1 to TRBJ2-5, with 8 bases that match TRBD2. Germline CDR1 reads SGHRS; CDR2 reads YFSETQ. The CDR3 is 16 residues long. Trimming removed 0 bases from V and 3 bases from J; junction bases left unmatched: 7. The full variable domain, rest sourced from reference TRBV5-1 and TRBJ2-5, is KAGVTQTPRYLIKTRGQQVTLSCSPISGHRSVSWYQQTPGQGLQFLFEYFSETQRNKGNFPGRFSGRQFSNSRSEMNVSTLELGDSALYLCASSLANSGGKETQYFGPGTRLLVL.

The rearrangement joins TRBV21-1 to TRBJ2-7; the tabulated D call, TRBD1, remains unverified against the DNA. TRBV21-1 is tagged as a pseudogene. This CDR3 contains 13 residues. This chain's CDR3 is CASSATSSYEQYF. Here the CDR3 DNA reads TGTGCCAGCAGCGCCACCAGCTCCTACGAGCAGTACTTC.

The rearrangement joins TRBV23-1 to TRBJ2-1; D not resolved. TRBV23-1 is an open reading frame, and its role is uncertain. The CDR3 runs 16 residues. Trimming left V 1 base short and J 0 bases short, with 10 bases between. CDR3 in DNA: TGCGCCAGCAGTCAATGGGCCCCTCGCTCCTACAATGAGCAGTTCTTC. Translating gives CASSQWAPRSYNEQFF.

V usage is TRBV28 and J usage is TRBJ2-1, with TRBD2 identical over 14 bases. CDR3 length equals 19 residues. From germline, CDR1 is MDHEN and CDR2 SYDVKM. Trimming took 9 bases from V and 6 from J; bases not matched to a gene: 19. The CDR3: CASLGSSGTSGRGGNEQFF. In nucleotides, the CDR3 is TGTGCCAGTTTGGGGTCTTCCGGGACTAGCGGGAGAGGTGGCAATGAGCAGTTCTTC.

The rearrangement joins TRBV6-2 or TRBV6-3 to TRBJ1-2, with D maybe TRBD1 (6 bases). Looked up from germline, CDR1 is MNHEY and CDR2 is SVGEGT. The CDR3 covers 12 residues. Trimming shortened V by 5 bases and J by 5 bases, and 9 bases separated the two germline ends. As DNA, the CDR3 is TGTGCCAGCAGTCCACAGGGATATGGCTACACCTTC. Protein: CASSPQGYGYTF.

The chain employs TRBV9 and TRBJ1-4; 9 nucleotides align to TRBD1. The germline CDR1 and CDR2 sequences are SGDLS and YYNGEE. This CDR3 has 15 amino acids. Trimming removed 3 bases from V and 5 bases from J; junction bases left unmatched: 5. In DNA form, the CDR3 reads TGTGCCAGCAGCGACCGGGACAGGGCGAATGAAAAACTGTTTTTT. Translation: CASSDRDRANEKLFF. Full variable domain (outside the CDR3, taken from reference TRBV9 and TRBJ1-4): DSGVTQTPKHLITATGQRVTLRCSPRSGDLSVYWYQQSLDQGLQFLIQYYNGEERAKGNILERFSAQQFPDLHSELNLSSLELGDSALYFCASSDRDRANEKLFFGSGTQLSVL.

This clone was seen just once. The J gene is TRBJ1-2, the V gene TRBV28; 7 bases align to TRBD1. The trim removed 4 bases at V and 4 bases at J, leaving 3 bases unmatched. Looked up from germline, CDR1 is MDHEN and CDR2 is SYDVKM. CDR3 length: 13 residues. The CDR3 nucleotides are TGTGCCAGCAGTTCGACAGGGTTCTATGGCTACACCTTC. This encodes CASSSTGFYGYTF.

This clone was observed a few times. The V call is TRBV6-5, the J call TRBJ2-7, with a weak D call TRBD2 (5 bases). Germline V gives CDR1 MNHEY, CDR2 SVGAGI. The CDR3 has 15 amino acids. The ends were cut back, 0 bases at V and 0 bases at J, with 9 bases in the middle. CDR3 residues: CASSYSGSDSYEQYF. CDR3 nucleotides: TGTGCCAGCAGTTACTCGGGTAGCGACTCCTACGAGCAGTACTTC.

V is TRBV3-1 (or the pseudogene TRBV3-2) and J is TRBJ1-2; 7 nucleotides align to TRBD1. Germline V gene lookup returns CDR1 LGHDT and CDR2 YNNKEL (reference sequence). This CDR3 spans 15 amino acids. The V gene end was trimmed by 4 bases and the J gene end by 6 bases; junction bases not matched to a gene: 11. The CDR3 is CASSPTLTGHDGYTF. Here the CDR3 DNA reads TGTGCCAGCAGCCCTACACTGACAGGGCATGATGGCTACACCTTC.

The J gene is TRBJ2-7, the V gene TRBV5-4; 14 bases line up with TRBD2. Per the germline V gene, CDR1 is SGHNT and CDR2 is YYREEE (reference sequence). There are 13 residues in the CDR3. Losses at the gene ends were 7 bases for V and 5 bases for J; bases not matched to a gene: 2. The CDR3, as DNA: TGTGCCAGCGAGGGACTAGCGGGGGACGAGCAGTACTTC. It encodes CASEGLAGDEQYF.

V gene TRBV3-1 (or the pseudogene TRBV3-2) combines with J gene TRBJ2-7, with TRBD1 matching over 8 bases. Germline CDR1 reads LGHDT; CDR2 reads YNNKEL (reference sequence). The junction had 9 bases not matched to a gene; V was cut back by 0 bases and J by 11 bases. The CDR3 runs 14 residues. In nucleotides, the CDR3 is TGTGCCAGCAGCCAAGATCTGACAGGGGTTGGGAAGTACTTC. It translates to CASSQDLTGVGKYF.

This clone has just one count. This rearrangement joins TRBV5-5 to TRBJ1-1; maybe TRBD1 (5 bases). Trimming cost V 0 bases and J 8 bases, with 11 bases left between them. Per the germline V gene, CDR1 is SGHKS and CDR2 is YYEKEE (reference sequence). The CDR3 length is 13 residues. CDR3 DNA sequence: TGTGCCAGCAGCTTGGCCGGGGGGAGGGAAGCTTTCTTT. Translated: CASSLAGGREAFF.

V is TRBV28 and J is TRBJ1-2; perhaps TRBD1 as D (5 bases). Looked up from germline, CDR1 is MDHEN and CDR2 is SYDVKM. Between the trimmed V and J ends, which lost 5 bases and 4 bases, there was a span of 20 bases. The CDR3 consists of 16 residues. As DNA, the CDR3 is TGTGCCAGCAGTCCCCCCACAGGATACCTACTCTATGGCTACACCTTC. Its translation is CASSPPTGYLLYGYTF.

The rearrangement joins TRBV12-2 to TRBJ2-1; the D call of TRBD2 is as the table states it, not checked on the DNA. TRBV12-2 is a documented pseudogene. The CDR3 sequence is 13 residues long. CDR3: CASRWRTHNEQFF. The CDR3, as DNA: TGTGCAAGTCGCTGGAGGACGCACAATGAGCAGTTCTTC.

In this sample, this clone turned up a few times. The genes are TRBV7-2 and TRBJ2-7; no clear D. This CDR3 spans 12 amino acids. CDR1 and CDR2 from the germline V gene are SGHTA and FQGNSA. V lost 4 bases to trimming and J lost 3 bases, with 7 bases between them. Written as DNA, the CDR3 is TGTGCCAGCAGCTCTAACTACTACGAGCAGTACTTC. It encodes CASSSNYYEQYF.

The V and J genes are TRBV20-1 and TRBJ2-7; a possible D gene is TRBD1 (7 bases). The CDR3 length is 15 residues. Trimming cost V 3 bases and J 3 bases, with 18 bases left between them. Looked up from germline, CDR1 is DFQATT and CDR2 is SNEGSKA (reference sequence). CDR3 protein: CSASRGQGVVYEQYF. CDR3 sequence (DNA): TGCAGTGCTAGTCGGGGGCAGGGGGTAGTCTACGAGCAGTACTTC.

The genes are TRBV6-5 and TRBJ2-7; 7 nucleotides agree with TRBD2. V shed 0 bases and J 3 bases; nucleotides not matched to a gene: 2. Germline lookup yields CDR1 MNHEY and CDR2 SVGAGI. The CDR3 length is 14 residues. The CDR3 sequence is CASSYSGRGYEQYF. The CDR3 bases are TGTGCCAGCAGTTACTCTGGGAGGGGCTACGAGCAGTACTTC.

The chain combines TRBV6-2 or TRBV6-3 with TRBJ2-7; D uncertain. Trimming removed 0 bases from V and 2 bases from J, with 5 bases in between. CDR1 is MNHEY, CDR2 SVGEGT, per germline. This CDR3 has 13 amino acids. CDR3 DNA sequence: TGTGCCAGCAGTTACTCCACGGCCTACGAGCAGTACTTC. This gives the protein CASSYSTAYEQYF.

This sequence joins TRBV5-4 and TRBJ2-7; 7 bases align to TRBD2. The CDR3 length is 13 residues. From germline, CDR1 is SGHNT and CDR2 YYREEE (reference sequence). The junction had 4 bases not matched to a gene; V was cut back by 0 bases and J by 7 bases. CDR3 in amino acids: CASSLELAREQYF. The CDR3 DNA is TGTGCCAGCAGCTTGGAACTAGCGCGGGAGCAGTACTTC.

The V gene is TRBV14, the J gene TRBJ2-5; 11 bases fit TRBD2. The J segment lost 5 bases and the V segment lost 4 bases, leaving 6 bases of the junction unmatched. This CDR3 is 15 amino acids long. Germline V gives CDR1 SGHDN, CDR2 FVKESK. The CDR3 region is CASSPTSGSWETQYF. The CDR3 DNA sequence: TGTGCCAGCAGCCCTACTAGCGGGAGTTGGGAGACCCAGTACTTC.

This clone was counted between two and nine times. The J gene is TRBJ2-7, the V gene TRBV6-5; a possible D gene is TRBD2 (6 bases). In germline, CDR1 is MNHEY, CDR2 SVGAGI. Trimming stripped 1 base from V and 2 bases from J, with 9 bases between. The CDR3 is 14 amino acids. The CDR3 DNA reads as TGTGCCAGCAGTTACTTCGGAGGGACCTACGAGCAGTACTTC. Its protein product is CASSYFGGTYEQYF.

The chain carries TRBV27 and TRBJ2-1, with 7 bases fitting TRBD2. V was clipped by 5 bases and J by 0 bases; unmatched bases: 4. The CDR3 is made up of 15 amino acids. Germline V gene data show CDR1 as MNHEY and CDR2 as SMNVEV (reference sequence). In DNA, the CDR3 is TGTGCCAGCAGTCCCCGGACTAGCTCCTACAATGAGCAGTTCTTC. Translating gives CASSPRTSSYNEQFF.

This chain connects TRBV14 to TRBJ1-2; D is ambiguous. V dropped 1 base and J dropped 4 bases, with 7 bases sitting between them. Germline V CDR1 and CDR2: SGHDN, FVKESK. The CDR3 contains 13 residues. The CDR3 DNA reads TGTGCCAGCAGCCAAGGAAGCTTCTATGGCTACACCTTC. Its translation: CASSQGSFYGYTF.

The gene calls are TRBV6-6 and TRBJ2-2; D not resolved. V lost 7 bases, J lost 7 bases, and 16 bases lay in between. The germline CDR1 and CDR2 sequences are MNHNY and SVGAGI (reference sequence). The CDR3 runs to 14 residues. The CDR3 nucleotides are TGTGCCAGCACCCCGGGCAGTAAGGACGGGGAGCTGTTTTTT. Protein: CASTPGSKDGELFF.